This T cell receptor (beta chain) was sequenced during a study of patients and donors after allogeneic stem cell transplantation. Germline CDR1 and CDR2: DFQATT and SNEGSKA (reference sequence). The CDR3 runs 15 residues. Trimming took 1 base from V and 0 from J, leaving 12 bases between them. In TCRdb, the RT-PCR reads were re-called with MiXCR into one record per CDR3 protein. The repertoire holds 15,000 to 20,000 distinct CDR3 sequences, with approximately 25% as singletons. This rearrangement joins TRBV20-1 to TRBJ1-1, with a tentative D call TRBD1 (5 bases). The sample consisted of blood, either unsorted or a sorted T cell fraction (not recorded which). This sequence originates from a human donor who was either an allogeneic HSCT recipient or a stem cell or donor lymphocyte infusion donor (not recorded which). It is not recorded whose cells these are; they may come from a transplant donor. The CDR3 protein is CSARVGVYMNTEAFF. The CDR3 coding sequence is TGCAGTGCTAGAGTAGGGGTTTACATGAACACTGAAGCTTTCTTT.